This T cell receptor beta chain is from a study of graft-versus-host responses after intestinal transplantation. Trimming pared 0 bases from V and 5 bases from J, leaving 9 bases between. Germline V CDR1 and CDR2: SGDLS, YYNGEE. The CDR3 loop spans 15 amino acids. Details on this clone: Antigen specificity is unknown.

Only in-frame clones appear in the TCRdb table, and some are missing; sequencing was by immunoSEQ multiplex PCR. The repertoire holds 95,000 to 110,000 clones, 87% seen once, with more than 0.8% in the top ten. This sample comprised unstimulated CD4+ T cells sorted from spleen or lymph node cells, obtained before intestinal transplant. This chain joins TRBV9 and TRBJ1-6; D is possibly TRBD1 (6 bases). The receptor comes from a human donor who received an intestinal transplant. In nucleotides, the CDR3 is TGTGCCAGCAGCGTAGCTGACAGGCATAATTCACCCCTCCACTTT. This encodes CASSVADRHNSPLHF.